The rows below give T cell receptor beta chains drawn from one sample of a study of cytomegalovirus exposure and HLA in healthy donors. Measured with immunoSEQ multiplex PCR; TCRdb has only the in-frame clones, and not every one. Of 150,000 to 160,000 clones detected, about 86% appear once; the ten largest clones hold roughly 2.1%. Material for sequencing was PBMCs. All receptors derive from a human donor in good health. Both conserved end residues are trimmed from each CDR3. The order of the fields is CDR3 length, V gene, CDR3 protein.

cdr3_length: 12
v_call: TRBV7-7
cdr3_aa: ASSLGLAPETQY

cdr3_length: 10
v_call: TRBV10-3
cdr3_aa: AISVGGTEAF

cdr3_length: 14
v_call: TRBV7-9
cdr3_aa: ASSLPSLAGDYEQY

cdr3_length: 11
v_call: TRBV28
cdr3_aa: ASSTGTNTEAF

cdr3_length: 12
v_call: TRBV21-1
cdr3_aa: ASIRQADTGELF

cdr3_length: 14
v_call: TRBV18
cdr3_aa: ASSRFSGSGTGELF

cdr3_length: 10
v_call: TRBV2
cdr3_aa: ASSVTAYGYT

cdr3_length: 12
v_call: TRBV28
cdr3_aa: ASRGGLRIYGYT

cdr3_length: 12
v_call: TRBV6-5
cdr3_aa: ASSYLGGTNTIY

cdr3_length: 13
v_call: TRBV6-5
cdr3_aa: ASSIPTGRPPQQF

cdr3_length: 12
v_call: TRBV5-4
cdr3_aa: ASRDRALGYEQF

cdr3_length: 13
v_call: TRBV28
cdr3_aa: ASSLRTGNTGELF

cdr3_length: 14
v_call: TRBV6-5
cdr3_aa: ASSYPTSGGRNEQF

cdr3_length: 11
v_call: TRBV4-1
cdr3_aa: ASQGALTGELF

cdr3_length: 11
v_call: TRBV5-1
cdr3_aa: ASSGGTGETQY

cdr3_length: 14
v_call: TRBV18
cdr3_aa: ASSQIAGGSPDTQY

cdr3_length: 12
v_call: TRBV2
cdr3_aa: ASKHRALNEKLF

cdr3_length: 13
v_call: TRBV15
cdr3_aa: ATSRDKGFNEKLF

cdr3_length: 13
v_call: TRBV11-1
cdr3_aa: ASSLKKAGYYGYT

cdr3_length: 14
v_call: TRBV7-9
cdr3_aa: ASSFGLAGGVYEQY

cdr3_length: 11
v_call: TRBV11-2
cdr3_aa: ASSFPYTGELF

cdr3_length: 12
v_call: TRBV4-2
cdr3_aa: ASSQLEDRGEQY

cdr3_length: 13
v_call: TRBV6-6
cdr3_aa: ASSFPWEGRDEQY

cdr3_length: 9
v_call: TRBV27
cdr3_aa: ASRSADTQY

cdr3_length: 15
v_call: TRBV4-1
cdr3_aa: ASSQHKRTANTGELF